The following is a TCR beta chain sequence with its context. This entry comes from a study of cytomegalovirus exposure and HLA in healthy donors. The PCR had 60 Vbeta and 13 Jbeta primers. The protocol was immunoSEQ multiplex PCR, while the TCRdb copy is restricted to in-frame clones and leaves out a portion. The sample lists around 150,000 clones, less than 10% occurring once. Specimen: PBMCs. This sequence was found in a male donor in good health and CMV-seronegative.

The CDR3 loop is CASSHRTLGRTEAFF. DNA of the CDR3: TGCGCCAGCAGCCACAGGACACTGGGGAGGACTGAAGCTTTCTTT. V is TRBV4-1 and J is TRBJ1-1; D perhaps matches TRBD1 (5 bases). With 3 bases removed from V and 5 bases from J, the gap between germline ends came to 16 bases. Germline V gives CDR1 MGHRA, CDR2 YSYEKL. CDR3 length: 15 amino acids.